Included here is one TCR beta chain sequence, with context. The entry originates in a study of blood T cell repertoires in COVID-19. In the study overall: Researchers got acute and convalescent COVID-19 samples from the United States, Italy and Spain. In each case, the material was cDNA or gDNA derived from T cells, B-cell-depleted T cells, or PBMCs.

Original methodology: By means of reference gene primer amplification, nucleated cell counts were estimated. Profiling relied on immunoSEQ multiplex PCR, and the TCRdb table lists in-frame clones only, not all of them. Clone size and V and J calls were adopted from that table, with D and trimming inferred from the DNA. The sample carries 400,000 to 500,000 clones, more than 80% recorded once. V dropped 0 bases and J dropped 8 bases, with 11 bases sitting between them. Germline V CDR1 and CDR2: SGHDT, YYEEEE. This CDR3 comprises 13 residues. Sequenced material: peripheral blood. V usage is TRBV5-6 and J usage is TRBJ1-2, with D tentatively TRBD1 (5 bases). This TCR derives from a woman under 40 with active or convalescent COVID-19. CDR3: CASSLVSGNGYTF. The CDR3 DNA follows: TGTGCCAGCAGCTTGGTCTCAGGGAACGGCTACACCTTC.